The rows below give T cell receptor beta chains drawn from one sample of a study of blood T cell repertoires in COVID-19. Some clones are missing from TCRdb's copy, which holds only in-frame ones; the method was immunoSEQ multiplex PCR. The data contain around 150,000 clones, more than 75% of them singletons. Sequenced input: peripheral blood. All receptors come from a man in his 60s with acute or convalescent COVID-19. The CDR3 runs from the conserved cysteine through the conserved F or W. D genes are given only for firm matches. Part of the rows lack a size; the others show once, few, many or a class for expanded clones.

j_call,d_call,clone_size,v_call,cdr3_nt,cdr3_aa
TRBJ2-7,.,.,TRBV23-1,TGCGCCAGCAGTCAATCCCCAGGATTGCCCTTCTACGAGCAGTACTTC,CASSQSPGLPFYEQYF
TRBJ2-7,.,.,TRBV5-6,TGTGCCAGCAGCTTTAGCGGAGCCTACGAGCAGTACTTC,CASSFSGAYEQYF
TRBJ2-2,TRBD2,.,TRBV28,TGTGCCACCCGGACTAGCGGCTACACCGGGGAGCTGTTTTTT,CATRTSGYTGELFF
TRBJ1-1,.,.,TRBV14,TGTGCCAGCAGCCGCAGGGATAACACTGAAGCTTTCTTT,CASSRRDNTEAFF
TRBJ2-2,TRBD1,.,TRBV11-2,TGTGCCAGCAGCTCCTCCCAGGGGGCCAGGGAGCTGTTTTTT,CASSSSQGARELFF
TRBJ1-5,.,many,TRBV12-2,TGTGCAAGTCGCTCGGACAGAAGCAATCAGCCCCAGCATTTT,CASRSDRSNQPQHF
TRBJ2-2,TRBD2,.,TRBV5-1,TGCGCCAGCAGCCTGCCGGGACTAGCGGGAGACACCGGGGAGCTGTTTTTT,CASSLPGLAGDTGELFF
TRBJ1-1,.,.,TRBV6-6,TGTGCCAGCCAACCGGTGGAGTTGAACACTGAAGCTTTCTTT,CASQPVELNTEAFF
TRBJ2-1,.,.,TRBV6-4,TGTGCCAGCAGTGAGTCTAGCACCTACAATGAGCAGTTCTTC,CASSESSTYNEQFF
TRBJ1-1,.,.,TRBV13,TGTGCCAGCAGCCGGAGGGGGGGCTCTCATGAAGCTTTCTTT,CASSRRGGSHEAFF
TRBJ2-7,.,few,TRBV7-6,TGTGCCAGCAGCCAAGACTTCACCCACTACGAGCAGTACTTC,CASSQDFTHYEQYF
TRBJ2-1,.,.,TRBV4-1,TGCGCCAGCAGCCAAGCCGGGAACGTGGATCAGCGAGAGCAGTTCTTC,CASSQAGNVDQREQFF
TRBJ2-7,TRBD2,.,TRBV7-9,TGTGCCAGCAGCTTAGAGGGTAGCGGGAGTGTGTACGAGCAGTACTTC,CASSLEGSGSVYEQYF
TRBJ2-3,.,.,TRBV5-6,TGTGCCAGCAGCTTGGGGACCATCGGGAGTCGCACAGATACGCAGTATTTT,CASSLGTIGSRTDTQYF
TRBJ1-1,TRBD1,once,TRBV5-4,TGTGCCAGCAGCACAGGGACAGGCAGGAACACTGAAGCTTTCTTT,CASSTGTGRNTEAFF
TRBJ2-1,TRBD2,once,TRBV5-1,TGCGCCAGCAGCTTATCCGGGACTAGGAGATCGGAGCAGTTCTTC,CASSLSGTRRSEQFF
TRBJ2-6,.,.,TRBV6-5,TGTGCCAGTGATAGCACGCCTGGGGCCAACGTCCTGACTTTC,CASDSTPGANVLTF
TRBJ2-1,TRBD2,.,TRBV9,TGTGCCAGCAGCCCACAAGGGGCGGGAGGGCCAAATGAGCAGTTCTTC,CASSPQGAGGPNEQFF